Below, 9 T cell receptor beta chains from the same sample are listed, as sequenced in a study of PD-1 blockade in classical Hodgkin lymphoma (TCRdb year 2020). The library was obtained by the immunoSEQ multiplex PCR assay. TCRdb stores this immuneACCESS table with in-frame sequences only. Part of the clones is absent; in the studies checked, under half of the shortfall reflects unresolved V genes, and no reason is known for the rest. The table for this sample lists tens of thousands of clones; 80% to 90% of them were counted only once. About 10% of the sample lies in the top ten. The time point tag for this specimen amounts to: cycle 2 day 1 (C2D1) of nivolumab. Every trial patient had relapsed following autologous stem cell transplantation, and prior brentuximab vedotin exposure was what differed among cohorts A, B and C. The specimen was peripheral blood mononuclear cells (PBMCs), collected before the second cycle of nivolumab. The receptor set was obtained from a human donor with classical Hodgkin lymphoma.

The CDR3 DNA sequence: TGTGCCAGCAGTACCGGGACAGGTGGGCAGTTCTTC. It yields the protein CASSTGTGGQFF. The chain couples TRBV2 to TRBJ2-1, with 8 bases matching TRBD1. Per the germline V gene, CDR1 is SNHLY and CDR2 is FYNNEI. The ends lost 5 bases at V and 12 bases at J; junction bases unmatched: 6. CDR3 size: 12 residues.

The chain joins TRBV28 to TRBJ2-1, with D tentatively TRBD1 (5 bases). Germline loops: CDR1 MDHEN, CDR2 SYDVKM. Trimming shortened V by 1 base and J by 4 bases, and 11 bases separated the two germline ends. CDR3 size: 15 residues. The CDR3 sequence: CASSLSGNYYNEQFF. In DNA form, the CDR3 reads TGTGCCAGCAGTTTATCAGGGAACTATTACAATGAGCAGTTCTTC.

V usage is TRBV6-6 and J usage is TRBJ2-7; the match to TRBD1 covers 9 bases. The germline V gene has CDR1 MNHNY and CDR2 SVGAGI (reference sequence). Trimming cost V 6 bases and J 5 bases; bases outside gene matches: 5. CDR3 length equals 13 residues. The CDR3 DNA follows: TGTGCCAGCAGCGGGACAGGGAGCCACGAGCAGTACTTC. It encodes CASSGTGSHEQYF.

The gene calls are TRBV5-4 and TRBJ2-2, with TRBD2 matching over 14 bases. Per germline, CDR1 SGHNT and CDR2 YYREEE (reference sequence). Trimming removed 3 bases from V and 0 bases from J; junction bases left unmatched: 4. The CDR3 totals 18 residues. The CDR3 region is CASSSGLAGGSNTGELFF. The CDR3 DNA reads as TGTGCCAGCAGCTCCGGACTAGCGGGAGGCTCGAACACCGGGGAGCTGTTTTTT.

This chain links TRBV27 with TRBJ2-7; 12 positions agree with TRBD2. V was clipped by 2 bases and J by 2 bases; unmatched bases: 4. Germline V gives CDR1 MNHEY, CDR2 SMNVEV (reference sequence). The CDR3 has 16 amino acids. The CDR3 DNA sequence: TGTGCCAGCAGTTTAACCGGACTAGCGGGACCCTACGAGCAGTACTTC. Translating gives CASSLTGLAGPYEQYF.

This clone was recorded once. The chain employs TRBV27 and TRBJ2-7; D may be TRBD1 (6 bases). The CDR3 loop spans 14 amino acids. Germline CDR1 is MNHEY and CDR2 is SMNVEV (reference sequence). Trimming removed 2 bases at V and 10 bases at J, with 18 bases between. The CDR3 coding sequence is TGTGCCAGCAGTTTAGGGACACATCTACGAGAACAGTACTTC. It encodes CASSLGTHLREQYF.

The chain couples TRBV2 to TRBJ1-2; D is unclear. The CDR3 consists of 14 residues. The V gene lost 6 bases and the J gene lost 5 bases, with 16 bases spanning the gap. CDR1 SNHLY and CDR2 FYNNEI come from the germline V gene. DNA for the CDR3: TGTGCCAGCAGCCTCGGGGTAGCCTCTTATGGCTACACCTTC. Amino acids: CASSLGVASYGYTF.

The rearrangement links TRBV7-9 to TRBJ2-5; D not certain. The CDR3 runs to 15 residues. CDR1 SEHNR and CDR2 FQNEAQ come from the germline V gene (reference sequence). V lost 5 bases to trimming and J lost 0 bases, with 13 bases between them. Here the CDR3 DNA reads TGTGCCAGCAGCCCCTCCTTATCCTACCAAGAGACCCAGTACTTC. Amino acids: CASSPSLSYQETQYF. The full variable domain, with the rest looked up from reference TRBV7-9 and TRBJ2-5, is DTGVSQNPRHKITKRGQNVTFRCDPISEHNRLYWYRQTLGQGPEFLTYFQNEAQLEKSRLLSDRFSAERPKGSFSTLEIQRTEQGDSAMYLCASSPSLSYQETQYFGPGTRLLVL.

The chain employs TRBV10-2 and TRBJ2-5; D possibly matches TRBD1 or TRBD2 (6 bases each). CDR3 length: 14 residues. The germline V gene encodes CDR1 WSHSY and CDR2 SAAADI. V lost 6 bases, J lost 2 bases, and 13 bases lay in between. Here the CDR3 reads CASSLTGAQETQYF. The CDR3 coding sequence is TGCGCCAGCAGCCTGACGGGGGCACAAGAGACCCAGTACTTC.